Listed below are T cell receptor beta chains from one sample, sequenced in a study of blood T cell repertoires in COVID-19. Sequencing used immunoSEQ multiplex PCR; TCRdb keeps in-frame clones, though not all of them. The data contain 80,000 to 100,000 clones, less than 85% of them singletons. Sequencing input: peripheral blood. The source is a man in his 70s with active or convalescent COVID-19. CDR3s include the opening cysteine and the closing phenylalanine or tryptophan. The order of the fields is D gene, V gene, CDR3 length, clone size, J gene, CDR3 protein, CDR3 DNA. D genes are given only for firm matches. Only part of the rows carry a size: once, few, many, or a class if the clone is expanded.

>TRBD2|TRBV14|17|few|TRBJ2-2
CASSPYRGGKNTGELFF
TGTGCCAGCAGCCCGTATCGGGGGGGAAAAAACACCGGGGAGCTGTTTTTT
>TRBD1|TRBV5-1|14|NA|TRBJ1-2
CASSWGQGSFGYTF
TGCGCCAGCAGCTGGGGACAGGGTTCCTTTGGCTACACCTTC
>NA|TRBV6-5|15|NA|TRBJ1-1
CASSHGGGSNTEAFF
TGTGCCAGCAGCCACGGCGGGGGTTCTAACACTGAAGCTTTCTTT
>TRBD1|TRBV19|14|many|TRBJ2-7
CASGQTGGWYEQYF
TGTGCCAGTGGACAGACAGGGGGCTGGTACGAGCAGTACTTC
>TRBD1|TRBV11-3|14|NA|TRBJ2-2
CASTPTGVGGELFF
TGTGCCAGCACCCCTACAGGGGTAGGCGGGGAGCTGTTTTTT
>TRBD1|TRBV11-2|12|NA|TRBJ2-7
CASSFRQGEQYF
TGTGCCAGCAGCTTCCGACAGGGAGAGCAGTACTTC
>TRBD2|TRBV5-4|14|NA|TRBJ2-5
CASSLGTSAETQYF
TGTGCCAGCAGCCTTGGGACTAGCGCAGAGACCCAGTACTTC
>TRBD1|TRBV6-6|15|NA|TRBJ2-7
CASSYSGTGSYEQYF
TGTGCCAGCAGTTACTCTGGGACAGGGTCCTACGAGCAGTACTTC
>NA|TRBV12-3/TRBV12-4|13|NA|TRBJ2-7
CASSPQGYYEQYF
TGTGCCAGCAGTCCACAGGGTTACTACGAGCAGTACTTC
>NA|TRBV30|13|few|TRBJ1-5
CAWSVRSNQPQHF
TGTGCCTGGAGTGTGCGTAGCAATCAGCCCCAGCATTTT
>NA|TRBV5-5|16|NA|TRBJ2-3
CASSLIRDTYTDTQYF
TGTGCCAGCAGCTTGATCCGGGACACCTACACAGATACGCAGTATTTT
>NA|TRBV5-6|13|NA|TRBJ1-1
CASSLRGRTEAFF
TGTGCCAGCAGCTTAAGGGGAAGGACTGAAGCTTTCTTT
>TRBD1|TRBV7-9|17|NA|TRBJ2-2
CASSPLIWTGKTGELFF
TGTGCCAGCAGCCCCCTAATTTGGACAGGGAAGACCGGGGAGCTGTTTTTT
>NA|TRBV5-5|13|large|TRBJ2-5
CASSPDFQETQYF
TGTGCCAGCAGCCCCGACTTCCAAGAGACCCAGTACTTC
>NA|TRBV10-3|15|NA|TRBJ1-1
CAIRGVGNKNTEAFF
TGTGCCATCAGAGGGGTCGGTAACAAGAACACTGAAGCTTTCTTT
>TRBD1|TRBV6-1|15|NA|TRBJ2-7
CASSDPGQGSYEQYF
TGTGCCAGCAGTGACCCGGGACAGGGATCCTACGAGCAGTACTTC
>TRBD1|TRBV29-1|18|NA|TRBJ2-3
CSVEDPVDRGVRTDTQYF
TGCAGCGTTGAAGATCCGGTGGACAGGGGGGTAAGGACAGATACGCAGTATTTT
>TRBD1|TRBV5-4|14|NA|TRBJ2-7
CASSKGDSSYEQYF
TGTGCCAGCAGCAAAGGGGACAGCTCCTACGAGCAGTACTTC
>TRBD2|TRBV4-2|17|NA|TRBJ2-5
CASSHFSGGKSQETQYF
TGTGCCAGCAGCCACTTTAGCGGGGGGAAAAGCCAAGAGACCCAGTACTTC
>NA|TRBV19|13|NA|TRBJ1-2
CASTLGRGYGYTF
TGTGCCAGTACCCTGGGAAGGGGCTATGGCTACACCTTC
>NA|TRBV7-8|15|NA|TRBJ2-7
CASSSGRTETYEQYF
TGTGCCAGCAGCTCGGGCAGGACAGAAACCTACGAGCAGTACTTC
>NA|TRBV5-8|14|once|TRBJ2-3
CASSLGQAQDTQYF
TGTGCCAGCAGCTTGGGACAGGCGCAAGATACGCAGTATTTT
>TRBD2|TRBV5-6|14|NA|TRBJ2-7
CASSIGTSTYEQYF
TGTGCCAGCAGCATCGGGACTAGTACGTACGAGCAGTACTTC
>NA|TRBV3-1/TRBV3-2|15|NA|TRBJ1-1
CASSQEGDMNTEAFF
TGTGCCAGCAGCCAGGAAGGAGATATGAACACTGAAGCTTTCTTT
>TRBD2|TRBV5-4|15|NA|TRBJ2-2
CASSSWGGNTGELFF
TGTGCCAGCAGCTCGTGGGGGGGGAACACCGGGGAGCTGTTTTTT
>NA|TRBV7-9|15|NA|TRBJ2-1
CASSPVGYRGSEQFF
TGTGCCAGCAGCCCCGTCGGCTATCGGGGGAGTGAGCAGTTCTTC
>NA|TRBV7-9|16|NA|TRBJ2-3
CASRPRLGPSTDTQYF
TGTGCCAGCAGACCCAGGTTGGGCCCCAGCACAGATACGCAGTATTTT
>NA|TRBV19|15|NA|TRBJ1-5
CASSIPGSSGQPQHF
TGTGCCAGTAGTATCCCGGGTTCCTCGGGACAGCCCCAGCATTTT
>TRBD2|TRBV10-3|15|NA|TRBJ2-7
CAISEGIAGGEEQYF
TGTGCCATCAGTGAAGGGATAGCGGGGGGAGAAGAGCAGTACTTC
>NA|TRBV7-2|15|NA|TRBJ2-3
CASTKRGPGADTQYF
TGTGCCAGCACTAAAAGGGGCCCCGGTGCGGATACGCAGTATTTT
>NA|TRBV30|12|few|TRBJ1-2
CAWSPGDYGYTF
TGTGCCTGGAGTCCAGGGGACTATGGCTACACCTTC
>TRBD1|TRBV18|15|NA|TRBJ1-5
CASSPGQGGEQPQHF
TGTGCCAGCTCACCGGGACAGGGCGGGGAGCAGCCCCAGCATTTT
>NA|TRBV18|12|NA|TRBJ1-1
CASSGMSTEAFF
TGTGCCAGCTCCGGGATGAGCACTGAAGCTTTCTTT
>TRBD1|TRBV6-5|13|once|TRBJ1-2
CASSRQGAFGYTF
TGTGCCAGCAGCCGACAGGGGGCCTTTGGCTACACCTTC
>NA|TRBV6-5|16|few|TRBJ1-3
CASSLTGGLSGNTIYF
TGTGCCAGCAGTTTAACTGGCGGACTCTCTGGAAACACCATATATTTT
>TRBD1|TRBV6-4|15|NA|TRBJ1-2
CASRSTGVSSYGYTF
TGTGCCAGCAGATCTACAGGGGTTAGTTCCTATGGCTACACCTTC
>NA|TRBV19|13|NA|TRBJ2-5
CASSPEYQETQYF
TGTGCCAGTAGTCCCGAGTACCAAGAGACCCAGTACTTC
>TRBD2|TRBV12-5|13|NA|TRBJ2-5
CATKWEGLETQYF
TGTGCTACCAAATGGGAGGGATTGGAGACCCAGTACTTC
>TRBD1|TRBV6-2/TRBV6-3|17|few|TRBJ1-3
CASSPGQGPISGNTIYF
TGTGCCAGCAGTCCGGGACAGGGACCCATCTCTGGAAACACCATATATTTT
>NA|TRBV11-3|15|NA|TRBJ2-2
CASSPRTPNTGELFF
TGTGCCAGCAGCCCACGTACACCGAACACCGGGGAGCTGTTTTTT
>TRBD1|TRBV7-7|16|NA|TRBJ1-5
CASSPRTGVKYQPQHF
TGTGCTAGCAGCCCCCGGACAGGGGTCAAATATCAGCCCCAGCATTTT
>NA|TRBV4-3|16|few|TRBJ1-3
CASSQDPNLSGNTIYF
TGCGCCAGCAGCCAAGATCCTAATCTCTCTGGAAACACCATATATTTT
>TRBD2|TRBV6-2/TRBV6-3|17|NA|TRBJ2-7
CASSRLVIAGGPGEQYF
TGTGCCAGCAGCCGCCTCGTGATAGCGGGGGGGCCGGGGGAGCAGTACTTC
>NA|TRBV7-9|16|NA|TRBJ2-2
CASSSKRQANTGELFF
TGTGCCAGCAGCTCAAAGCGACAGGCCAACACCGGGGAGCTGTTTTTT
>NA|TRBV3-1/TRBV3-2|14|NA|TRBJ2-3
CASSFRTSTDTQYF
TGTGCCAGCAGTTTCCGGACTAGCACAGATACGCAGTATTTT
>NA|TRBV19|13|NA|TRBJ1-2
CASSIGSNYGYTF
TGTGCCAGTAGTATAGGGAGCAACTATGGCTACACCTTC
>NA|TRBV19|14|NA|TRBJ2-2
CASSMQPEVGELFF
TGTGCCAGTAGTATGCAGCCGGAGGTCGGGGAGCTGTTTTTT
>NA|TRBV5-1|14|NA|TRBJ1-6
CASSLDRRNSPLHF
TGCGCCAGCAGCTTGGACAGGCGTAATTCACCCCTCCACTTT
>NA|TRBV5-5|13|NA|TRBJ2-1
CASSLGTVNEQFF
TGTGCCAGCAGCTTGGGGACTGTCAATGAGCAGTTCTTC
>TRBD1|TRBV3-1/TRBV3-2|16|NA|TRBJ2-1
CASSQWTGVRYNEQFF
TGTGCCAGCAGCCAATGGACAGGGGTTCGTTACAATGAGCAGTTCTTC
>TRBD1|TRBV6-5|16|once|TRBJ2-2
CASSYRTGAATGELFF
TGTGCCAGCAGTTATCGCACAGGGGCGGCCACCGGGGAGCTGTTTTTT
>NA|TRBV2|11|NA|TRBJ2-1
CAGTRYSEQFF
TGTGCCGGAACTAGGTATAGTGAGCAGTTCTTC